The present TCR beta chain was sequenced within a study of shared clonotypes between healthy human individuals. For the study at large: Donors had three CD4 naive, three CD4 memory, two CD8 naive and one CD8 memory plate apiece.

As originally analysed: Without quality scores, immunoSEQ junctional reads could not be filtered like full-length reads. The table came from immunoSEQ multiplex PCR; TCRdb's copy has only in-frame clones and leaves some out. Clone size and V and J calls were adopted from that table, with D and trimming inferred from the DNA. The sample includes some 2,000,000 clones, around 96% of them seen just once. Positively selected for CCR7, the CD45RO-negative cells used as naive CD8 cells excluded terminally differentiated effector memory CD45RA+ cells. The TCR was taken from a man between 18 and 35 years old in good health. Sequencing was carried out using naive CD8+ T cells sorted from blood.

DNA of the CDR3: TGTGCCAGAAGCTTGGGGGAACAAGTTTACGAGCAGTACTTC. It yields the protein CARSLGEQVYEQYF. V usage is TRBV5-3 and J usage is TRBJ2-7; D unresolved. TRBV5-3 is an ORF, and what it does is uncertain. This CDR3 comprises 14 residues. Trimming took off 0 bases at V and 4 bases at J, with 11 bases between the two ends.